A selection of T cell receptor beta chains follows, all from one sample in a study of CD8+CD57+ T cells in acquired aplastic anemia. TCRdb recomputed calls from the reads with MiXCR, one row per CDR3 protein. The table shows 90,000 to 150,000 distinct CDR3 sequences, with under 60% occurring only once. Material for sequencing was sorted CD4+, CD8+, or CD8+CD57+ T cells (not recorded which) from PBMCs. The receptor source for this set is a human donor with aplastic anemia. Each CDR3 is given with its conserved first and last residue. Fields, in order: V gene, J gene, D gene, clone size, CDR3 DNA, CDR3 protein. D genes are given only for firm matches. Part of the rows lack a size; the others show once, few, many or a class for expanded clones.

v_gene: TRBV7-3; j_gene: TRBJ1-1; d_gene: -; abundance: -; CDR3nt: TGTGCCAGCAGCTCCCATATTGAACCGAACACTGAAGCTTTCTTT; CDR3aa: CASSSHIEPNTEAFF
v_gene: TRBV12-3/TRBV12-4; j_gene: TRBJ2-1; d_gene: TRBD1; abundance: -; CDR3nt: TGTGCCAGCAGTTTAGAGGGACAGGGGGCGTATGAGCAGTTCTTC; CDR3aa: CASSLEGQGAYEQFF
v_gene: TRBV19; j_gene: TRBJ2-3; d_gene: TRBD2; abundance: -; CDR3nt: TGTGCCAGTAGTATGAGAAGCGGGGTGGGTACGCAGTATTTT; CDR3aa: CASSMRSGVGTQYF
v_gene: TRBV10-3; j_gene: TRBJ1-2; d_gene: -; abundance: few; CDR3nt: TGTGCCATCAGTGTTATGGGGCTACAGGGCTACACCTTC; CDR3aa: CAISVMGLQGYTF
v_gene: TRBV20-1; j_gene: TRBJ1-5; d_gene: -; abundance: few; CDR3nt: TGCAGTTCACAGGGAATTCAGCCCCAGCATTTT; CDR3aa: CSSQGIQPQHF
v_gene: TRBV20-1; j_gene: TRBJ1-2; d_gene: -; abundance: -; CDR3nt: TGCAGTGCCTCCGGGGGGGGCGATGGCTACACCTTC; CDR3aa: CSASGGGDGYTF
v_gene: TRBV2; j_gene: TRBJ2-3; d_gene: TRBD1; abundance: -; CDR3nt: TGTGCCAGCGGACAGGGGGCAGCAGATACGCAGTATTTT; CDR3aa: CASGQGAADTQYF
v_gene: TRBV28; j_gene: TRBJ1-1; d_gene: -; abundance: once; CDR3nt: TGTGCCAGCAGCAGGGACGGCGATAATGAAGCTTTCTTT; CDR3aa: CASSRDGDNEAFF
v_gene: TRBV29-1; j_gene: TRBJ1-1; d_gene: -; abundance: few; CDR3nt: TGCAGTCACAGGGAAAACACTGAAGCTTTCTTT; CDR3aa: CSHRENTEAFF
v_gene: TRBV20-1; j_gene: TRBJ1-2; d_gene: -; abundance: -; CDR3nt: TGCAGTGCTAGAGTACAACCGACTAACTATGGCTACACCTTC; CDR3aa: CSARVQPTNYGYTF
v_gene: TRBV10-3; j_gene: TRBJ2-1; d_gene: -; abundance: -; CDR3nt: TGTGCCATCAGCGAGCCCTCCCACAATGAGCAGTTCTTC; CDR3aa: CAISEPSHNEQFF
v_gene: TRBV11-2; j_gene: TRBJ2-7; d_gene: -; abundance: -; CDR3nt: TGTGCCAGCAGCCAAGACAGGTTTTCCTACGAGCAGTACTTC; CDR3aa: CASSQDRFSYEQYF
v_gene: TRBV7-8; j_gene: TRBJ1-5; d_gene: -; abundance: -; CDR3nt: TGTGCCAGCAGCTTAGCGGTTCGGCAGCCCCAGCATTTT; CDR3aa: CASSLAVRQPQHF
v_gene: TRBV15; j_gene: TRBJ1-2; d_gene: -; abundance: few; CDR3nt: TGTGCCACCAGCAGAGATTTCGAGGGCAGCACCTATGGCTACACCTTC; CDR3aa: CATSRDFEGSTYGYTF
v_gene: TRBV30; j_gene: TRBJ1-6; d_gene: -; abundance: -; CDR3nt: TGTGCCTGGAGGGGGTCCCAGGGCACGAATTCACCCCTCCACTTT; CDR3aa: CAWRGSQGTNSPLHF
v_gene: TRBV5-4; j_gene: TRBJ2-7; d_gene: -; abundance: -; CDR3nt: TGTGCCAGTAAACGGAACCCGATCTCCTACGAGCAGTACTTC; CDR3aa: CASKRNPISYEQYF
v_gene: TRBV20-1; j_gene: TRBJ2-3; d_gene: -; abundance: few; CDR3nt: TGCAGTGCTAGCACAGATACGCAGTATTTT; CDR3aa: CSASTDTQYF
v_gene: TRBV24-1; j_gene: TRBJ2-6; d_gene: TRBD1; abundance: -; CDR3nt: TGTGCCACCAGTGATCCTCCGGGACAGGGTATGGGGGCCAACGTCCTGACTTTC; CDR3aa: CATSDPPGQGMGANVLTF
v_gene: TRBV9; j_gene: TRBJ2-7; d_gene: -; abundance: -; CDR3nt: TGTGCCAGCAGCGTAGAGGGGGGCGAGCAGTACTTC; CDR3aa: CASSVEGGEQYF
v_gene: TRBV19; j_gene: TRBJ1-2; d_gene: -; abundance: -; CDR3nt: TGTGCCAGTAGCCCCGAGGGGAGCGGCTATGGCTACACCTTC; CDR3aa: CASSPEGSGYGYTF
v_gene: TRBV19; j_gene: TRBJ2-2; d_gene: TRBD2; abundance: -; CDR3nt: TGTGCCAGTAGTTGGGGAGGGAATGACGCCGGGGAGCTGTTTTTT; CDR3aa: CASSWGGNDAGELFF
v_gene: TRBV2; j_gene: TRBJ2-1; d_gene: TRBD1; abundance: many; CDR3nt: TGTGCCAGCCTTAGCCGGGACAGAGCGTCCAATGAGCAGTTCTTC; CDR3aa: CASLSRDRASNEQFF
v_gene: TRBV7-3; j_gene: TRBJ1-1; d_gene: -; abundance: -; CDR3nt: TGTGCCAGCAGCTTCTCGACAGGAGGTGAAGCTTTCTTT; CDR3aa: CASSFSTGGEAFF
v_gene: TRBV10-3; j_gene: TRBJ2-2; d_gene: -; abundance: -; CDR3nt: TGTGCCATCAGTGGAGACGGGGAGCTGTTTTTT; CDR3aa: CAISGDGELFF
v_gene: TRBV27; j_gene: TRBJ1-2; d_gene: -; abundance: -; CDR3nt: TGTGCCAGCAGTATTGGCAGGGCAGGCGGCTACACCTTT; CDR3aa: CASSIGRAGGYTF
v_gene: TRBV19; j_gene: TRBJ1-2; d_gene: -; abundance: few; CDR3nt: TGTGCCAGTAGTATAGCGGTCAACTATGGCTACACCTTC; CDR3aa: CASSIAVNYGYTF
v_gene: TRBV15; j_gene: TRBJ1-1; d_gene: -; abundance: -; CDR3nt: TGTGCCACCAGCAGAGGTTTAGCAGGGGAGGGAACTGAAGCTTTCTTT; CDR3aa: CATSRGLAGEGTEAFF